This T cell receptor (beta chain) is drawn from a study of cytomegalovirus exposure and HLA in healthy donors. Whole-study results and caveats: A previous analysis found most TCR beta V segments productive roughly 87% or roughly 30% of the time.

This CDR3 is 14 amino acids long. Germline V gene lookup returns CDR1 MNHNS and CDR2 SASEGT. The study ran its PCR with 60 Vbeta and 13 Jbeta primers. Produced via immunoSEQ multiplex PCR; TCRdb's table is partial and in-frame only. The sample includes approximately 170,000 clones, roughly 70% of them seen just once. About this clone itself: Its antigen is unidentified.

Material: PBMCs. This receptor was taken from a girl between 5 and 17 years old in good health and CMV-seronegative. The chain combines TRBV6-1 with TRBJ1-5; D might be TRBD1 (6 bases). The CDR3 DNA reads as TGTGCGAGCCAGGGGCCAGATAGCAATCAGCCCCAGCATTTT. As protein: CASQGPDSNQPQHF.